A single sample gave rise to the 24 T cell receptor beta chains below, sequenced in a study of blood T cell repertoires in COVID-19. The repertoire was sequenced with immunoSEQ multiplex PCR; TCRdb's copy has only in-frame clones and lacks some. The sample lists 450,000 to 600,000 clones; about 85% were seen once. The specimen was PBMCs or T cells enriched from blood (not recorded which). All receptors come from a woman in her late teens or twenties who had recovered from COVID-19.

V is TRBV28 and J is TRBJ2-1; weak D call: TRBD2 (5 bases). CDR1 MDHEN and CDR2 SYDVKM come from the germline V gene. The CDR3 extends over 12 amino acids. Trimming cost V 10 bases and J 10 bases, with 17 bases left between them. This CDR3 is CATTTRQNEQFF. CDR3 sequence (DNA): TGTGCCACAACTACTAGGCAGAACGAGCAGTTCTTC.

The chain recombines TRBV7-9 with TRBJ2-7; 9 nucleotides agree with TRBD1. V was clipped by 4 bases and J by 6 bases; unmatched bases: 4. In germline, CDR1 is SEHNR, CDR2 FQNEAQ (reference sequence). The CDR3 has 13 amino acids. The CDR3 sequence: CASSWTGAGEQYF. The CDR3 nucleotides are TGTGCCAGCAGCTGGACAGGGGCGGGCGAGCAGTACTTC.

This clone is a singleton in its sample. The gene calls are TRBV18 and TRBJ1-1; D may be TRBD1 (5 bases). V lost 2 bases to trimming and J lost 1 base, with 11 bases between them. Germline CDR1 reads KGHSH; CDR2 reads LQKENI. CDR3 length: 15 amino acids. The CDR3 spells CASSPEEGTNTEAFF. The CDR3 DNA reads as TGTGCCAGCTCACCAGAGGAGGGGACGAACACTGAAGCTTTCTTT.

This chain uses TRBV2 with TRBJ2-2; 7 bases match TRBD1. V was pared by 7 bases and J by 2 bases, with 10 bases of the junction left unmatched. Germline V gene sequence: CDR1 SNHLY, CDR2 FYNNEI. The CDR3 runs to 16 residues. CDR3 nucleotides: TGTGCCAGCACCAGAGGGGGCGCGGGTAACACCGGGGAGCTGTTTTTT. This sequence encodes CASTRGGAGNTGELFF.

This chain joins TRBV19 and TRBJ2-1, with D hard to call. CDR3 size: 13 residues. Germline V gene data show CDR1 as LNHDA and CDR2 as SQIVND (reference sequence). Trimming took off 11 bases at V and 6 bases at J, with 17 bases between the two ends. This chain's CDR3 is CASSFGLFNEQFF. In DNA, the CDR3 is TGTGCCTCCTCTTTCGGGTTATTCAATGAGCAGTTCTTC.

Only a few counts were recorded for this clone. V and J are TRBV5-1 and TRBJ2-3, with a possible D match to TRBD2 (5 bases). Trimming shortened V by 7 bases and J by 2 bases, and 20 bases separated the two germline ends. This CDR3 contains 16 residues. Per the germline V gene, CDR1 is SGHRS and CDR2 is YFSETQ. The CDR3 DNA reads as TGCGCCAGCCTGTCGGGAAACGGGCCTTCCACAGATACGCAGTATTTT. Translation: CASLSGNGPSTDTQYF.

V is TRBV24-1 and J is TRBJ1-5; D is perhaps TRBD1 (5 bases). The CDR3 has 14 residues. With 7 bases removed from V and 5 bases from J, the gap between germline ends came to 14 bases. CDR1 and CDR2 (germline): KGHDR, SFDVKD. This CDR3 reads CATRGGGTDQPQHF. The CDR3 nucleotides read TGTGCCACCAGGGGTGGCGGGACGGATCAGCCCCAGCATTTT.

V gene TRBV9 combines with J gene TRBJ1-1; D ambiguous. Looked up from germline, CDR1 is SGDLS and CDR2 is YYNGEE. V gave up 0 bases and J gave up 8 bases, with 17 bases separating them. The CDR3 sequence is 15 residues long. The CDR3 sequence: CASSVEETPGFEAFF. The CDR3 DNA is TGTGCCAGCAGCGTAGAGGAGACCCCGGGTTTCGAAGCTTTCTTT.

V gene TRBV19 combines with J gene TRBJ1-5, with a weak D call TRBD1 (5 bases). Germline V gene lookup returns CDR1 LNHDA and CDR2 SQIVND (reference sequence). The germline V and J ends were trimmed by 6 bases and 0 bases, with 18 bases remaining between them. This CDR3 contains 17 residues. Here the CDR3 DNA reads TGTGCCAGTAGCGTCCGGACAAGTTGGGGTAGCAATCAGCCCCAGCATTTT. It is translated as CASSVRTSWGSNQPQHF.

V usage is TRBV27 and J usage is TRBJ1-6, with 10 nucleotides matching TRBD1. CDR3 length: 16 amino acids. Per germline, CDR1 MNHEY and CDR2 SMNVEV (reference sequence). J was trimmed by 6 bases and V by 6 bases; bases with no gene match: 8. The CDR3 region has the DNA TGTGCCAGCAGCCACGACCGGGACAGGGGTAATTCACCCCTCCACTTT. Translated: CASSHDRDRGNSPLHF.

This chain uses TRBV12-5 with TRBJ2-7; 13 bases match TRBD2. This CDR3 contains 20 residues. CDR1 is LGHNT and CDR2 is FRNRAP in the germline V gene. V shed 2 bases, J shed 2 bases, and the junction held 15 bases outside the gene matches. The CDR3 protein is CASGLLTLLAGGPNPYEQYF. CDR3 DNA sequence: TGTGCTAGTGGTTTGCTCACATTACTAGCGGGGGGGCCAAACCCCTACGAGCAGTACTTC.

V gene TRBV18 combines with J gene TRBJ2-7; TRBD2 is a possible D gene (7 bases). The CDR3 has 12 amino acids. Germline CDR1 is KGHSH and CDR2 is LQKENI. Trimming removed 4 bases at V and 7 bases at J, with 11 bases between. The CDR3 coding sequence is TGTGCCAGCTCACTCGCGGGGGCAGAGCAGTACTTC. Encoded protein: CASSLAGAEQYF.

The V gene is TRBV7-3, the J gene TRBJ2-2, with D maybe TRBD1 (6 bases). Germline V lookup: CDR1 SGHTA, CDR2 FQGTGA. The CDR3 totals 14 residues. V dropped 6 bases and J dropped 7 bases, with 15 bases sitting between them. CDR3 DNA sequence: TGTGCCAGCAGACAGGGTACTTCGGGCGGGGAGCTGTTTTTT. Translated: CASRQGTSGGELFF.

This clone came up once. V is TRBV7-6 and J is TRBJ1-2; 7 nucleotides align to TRBD1. Per the germline V gene, CDR1 is SGHVS and CDR2 is FNYEAQ. V lost 5 bases, J lost 8 bases, and 8 bases stayed unmatched. CDR3 size: 13 residues. The CDR3 DNA reads as TGTGCCAGCAGCGATGAACAGGGGAGCGGCTACACCTTC. It is translated as CASSDEQGSGYTF.

This clone was counted once. An end of the junction does not agree with germline; a read error may underlie this. The genes are TRBV28 and TRBJ2-7, with 7 bases identical to TRBD1. From germline, CDR1 is MDHEN and CDR2 SYDVKM. The CDR3 consists of 12 residues. CDR3 nucleotide sequence: TGTGCCAGCAGTCCCCACCCTGGGACAGCCTCCTTC. Amino acid sequence: CASSPHPGTASF.

The genes are TRBV3-1 (or the pseudogene TRBV3-2) and TRBJ1-3; TRBD1 matches at 8 bases. CDR3 length: 14 amino acids. In germline, CDR1 is LGHDT, CDR2 YNNKEL (reference sequence). With 3 bases clipped from V and 3 bases from J, the junction kept 1 base outside the gene matches. This chain's CDR3 is CASSQGTGGNTIYF. In DNA form, the CDR3 reads TGTGCCAGCAGCCAGGGGACAGGTGGAAACACCATATATTTT.

J is TRBJ1-1 and V is TRBV5-6, with 8 bases lining up with TRBD1. The V gene end was trimmed by 2 bases and the J gene end by 4 bases; junction bases not matched to a gene: 7. The CDR3 runs to 15 residues. Looked up from germline, CDR1 is SGHDT and CDR2 is YYEEEE. Here the CDR3 reads CASSFDTGGGTEAFF. The CDR3 DNA sequence: TGTGCCAGCAGCTTCGATACAGGGGGAGGCACTGAAGCTTTCTTT.

This chain joins TRBV28 and TRBJ2-1, with 8 bases lining up with TRBD1. CDR3 length: 16 amino acids. V lost 6 bases and J lost 3; bases outside the gene matches: 10. Germline CDR1 and CDR2: MDHEN and SYDVKM. This CDR3 reads CASSLPDGQGYNEQFF. The CDR3 DNA reads as TGTGCCAGCAGCCTCCCCGACGGACAGGGCTACAATGAGCAGTTCTTC. The full variable domain, with the rest looked up from reference TRBV28 and TRBJ2-1, is DVKVTQSSRYLVKRTGEKVFLECVQDMDHENMFWYRQDPGLGLRLIYFSYDVKMKEKGDIPEGYSVSREKKERFSLILESASTNQTSMYLCASSLPDGQGYNEQFFGPGTRLTVL.

The rearrangement links TRBV5-1 to TRBJ1-1; no reliable D call. CDR3 length equals 14 residues. Germline CDR1 is SGHRS and CDR2 is YFSETQ. V lost 7 bases, J lost 2 bases, and 15 bases lay in between. CDR3 sequence: CASHPSSGNTEAFF. The CDR3 DNA sequence: TGCGCCAGCCACCCTTCATCCGGTAACACTGAAGCTTTCTTT.

V is TRBV18 and J is TRBJ2-2; tentative D call: TRBD1 (5 bases). Germline V gives CDR1 KGHSH, CDR2 LQKENI. The CDR3 loop spans 13 amino acids. V shed 6 bases and J shed 7 bases, with 12 bases lying between them. Here the CDR3 reads CASSSTGRGELFF. CDR3 sequence (DNA): TGTGCCAGCTCGTCCACAGGACGCGGGGAGCTGTTTTTT.

The table lists this clone with a few counts. The chain links TRBV30 to TRBJ1-6, with a tentative D call TRBD1 (5 bases). Trimming took off 4 bases at V and 9 bases at J, with 13 bases between the two ends. From germline, CDR1 is GTSNPN and CDR2 SVGIG (reference sequence). CDR3 length: 13 residues. The CDR3 DNA reads TGTGCCTGGAACCCCAGGGAGGCTTCACCCCTCCACTTT. This encodes CAWNPREASPLHF.

The chain joins TRBV5-1 to TRBJ1-1, with D unresolved. V lost 1 base and J 0 bases, leaving 7 bases between the germline ends. Germline V gene data show CDR1 as SGHRS and CDR2 as YFSETQ. The CDR3 contains 14 residues. The CDR3 loop reads CASSLFSLNTEAFF. CDR3 nucleotides: TGCGCCAGCAGCTTGTTCTCCTTGAACACTGAAGCTTTCTTT.

This sequence joins TRBV6-2 or TRBV6-3 and TRBJ2-7; D may be TRBD1 (6 bases). Trimming removed 2 bases from V and 1 base from J, with 12 bases in between. CDR3 size: 15 residues. CDR1 and CDR2 from the germline V gene are MNHEY and SVGEGT. In nucleotides, the CDR3 is TGTGCCAGCAGTTACGGACAGCCTTTATCCTACGAGCAGTACTTC. Residues: CASSYGQPLSYEQYF.

The gene calls are TRBV18 and TRBJ2-7, with 12 positions matching TRBD1. The CDR3 spans 18 residues. The V gene's germline CDR1 is KGHSH and CDR2 LQKENI. V shed 8 bases and J 3 bases; nucleotides not matched to a gene: 17. CDR3 nucleotide sequence: TGTGCCAGCCGGGCGTCCGGGACAGGGGGCGCGGGGGGCTACGAGCAGTACTTC. This gives the protein CASRASGTGGAGGYEQYF. The full variable domain, rest sourced from reference TRBV18 and TRBJ2-7, is NAGVMQNPRHLVRRRGQEARLRCSPMKGHSHVYWYRQLPEEGLKFMVYLQKENIIDESGMPKERFSAEFPKEGPSILRIQQVVRGDSAAYFCASRASGTGGAGGYEQYFGPGTRLTVT.